This entry is about one T cell receptor (beta chain). The target antigen is unknown. This entry is derived from a study of T cell responses to AZD1222 COVID-19 vaccine. In the study overall: Analyses pooled second doses at about 4 or about 12 weeks.

Notes on the study in general: Seropositive AZD1222 recipients at baseline numbered only six or seven. Variant regions that are unmutated are reportedly the target of nearly half of spike-specific TCRs.

Germline V gives CDR1 MNHEY, CDR2 SVGAGI. Germline trimming cut 0 bases from V and 6 bases from J; bases unmatched to any gene: 7. The CDR3 contains 15 residues. Measured with immunoSEQ multiplex PCR; TCRdb has only the in-frame clones, and not every one. This table holds approximately 110,000 clones, about 90% found once. V gene TRBV6-5 combines with J gene TRBJ2-7; 8 bases align to TRBD2. This clonotype was sampled from an adult in good health. Material: peripheral blood, obtained on day 0 of AZD1222 vaccination. The CDR3 spells CASSYSRAGVREQYF. The CDR3 coding sequence is TGTGCCAGCAGTTACTCGAGAGCGGGAGTTCGCGAGCAGTACTTC.